This T cell receptor beta chain was captured in a study of technical replicates of blood from a few donors. The method was immunoSEQ multiplex PCR; TCRdb's version includes in-frame clones alone and lacks a portion of them. The repertoire consists of about 100,000 clones, with about 96% occurring once and the leading ten covering about 0.19%. CDR1 is SGDLS and CDR2 is YYNGEE in the germline V gene. The CDR3 length is 14 residues. Between the trimmed V and J ends, which lost 3 bases and 5 bases, there was a span of 14 bases. This sequence originates from a human donor in good health. Sequencing input: T cells isolated from PBMCs. The V call is TRBV9, the J call TRBJ2-5; D is possibly TRBD1 (6 bases). The CDR3 bases are TGTGCCAGCAGCGATAGGGGGAACTTCGAGACCCAGTACTTC. This translates into CASSDRGNFETQYF. The variable domain in full, with the rest retrieved from reference TRBV9 and TRBJ2-5, is DSGVTQTPKHLITATGQRVTLRCSPRSGDLSVYWYQQSLDQGLQFLIQYYNGEERAKGNILERFSAQQFPDLHSELNLSSLELGDSALYFCASSDRGNFETQYFGPGTRLLVL.